The clone carrying this T cell receptor beta chain was detected a few times. Its antigen remains unknown. A much larger clone lies a single base off, so this may be a read error. The length of the CDR3 is 16 residues. Trimming took 6 bases from V and 8 from J, leaving 26 bases between them. Germline V lookup: CDR1 DFQATT, CDR2 SNEGSKA (reference sequence). These data are taken from a study of blood T cells in healthy people across ages. Background on the study: Template switching retrieved approximately one barcoded beta molecule for each two T cells. Study results and caveats: With age, beta diversity per million T cells declined roughly linearly, significantly by approximately 41.

It was with a sample-barcoded 5' primer and a J-beta primer mix that a second PCR of roughly 7 to 12 cycles was run. A tag from a template-switch adaptor with 12 random nucleotides marked each cDNA molecule. TCRdb used MiXCR to reprocess the 5' RACE reads, holding one entry per CDR3 protein. The repertoire consists of 1.5 million or so distinct CDR3 sequences, with roughly 45% occurring once and the leading ten covering roughly 8.2%. What was sequenced was blood. The V call is TRBV20-1, the J call TRBJ2-1; D gene unclear. The source is a young woman in good health. The CDR3 region has the DNA TGCAGTGCCCACCTAAGATTCAGACATGCGAGTGATGAGCAGTTCTTC. This translates into CSAHLRFRHASDEQFF.